This section outlines one TCR beta chain sequence together with its context. The antigen remains unidentified. This specimen comes from a study of glioma-infiltrating T cells. General study findings and limits: Above-expected tissue-blood divergence occurred in all gliomas, most in low-grade ones. Only very few CDR3 sequences appeared in both tissue and blood.

The iRepertoire nested amplicon-rescue multiplex PCR amplified TCR alpha and beta CDR3s from RNA. For one-step reverse transcription and amplification, roughly 85-450 ng of tissue mRNA or PBMC total RNA was used. Using its own MiXCR run on the multiplex PCR reads, TCRdb lists one record per CDR3 protein. The sample lists fewer than 110,000 distinct CDR3 sequences, approximately 28% occurring once. Sequencing used glioma tissue, nonneoplastic brain tissue, or PBMCs (not recorded which). The clonotype comes from a human donor with low-grade glioma or glioblastoma, undergoing nonglioma brain surgery, or in good health (not recorded which).

The CDR3 region is CASRGLGDSGNTIYF. The CDR3, as DNA: TGTGCCAGCAGGGGATTAGGGGACTCTGGAAACACCATATATTTT. This sequence joins TRBV3-1 and TRBJ1-3; possibly TRBD1 for D (5 bases). The CDR3 has 15 residues. Trimming removed 6 bases at V and 0 bases at J, with 12 bases between. Germline CDR1 is LGHDT and CDR2 is YNNKEL (reference sequence).